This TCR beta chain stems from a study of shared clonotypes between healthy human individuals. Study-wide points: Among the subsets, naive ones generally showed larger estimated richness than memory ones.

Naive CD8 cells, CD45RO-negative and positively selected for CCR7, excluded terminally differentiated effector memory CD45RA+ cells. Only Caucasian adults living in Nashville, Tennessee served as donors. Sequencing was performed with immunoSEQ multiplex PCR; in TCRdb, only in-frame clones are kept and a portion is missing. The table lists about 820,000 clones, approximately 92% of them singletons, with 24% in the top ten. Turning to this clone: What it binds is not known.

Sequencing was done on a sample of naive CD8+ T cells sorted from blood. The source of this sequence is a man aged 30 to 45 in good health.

The CDR3 nucleotides are TGTGCCAGCAGCCAAGACGCTAGCGTCCGCTCCTACGAGCAGTACTTC. The encoded protein is CASSQDASVRSYEQYF. The chain uses TRBV4-2 and TRBJ2-7, with D possibly matching TRBD2 (6 bases). V was pared by 0 bases and J by 0 bases, with 12 bases between. Germline V gives CDR1 LGHNA, CDR2 YNFKEQ. The CDR3 contains 16 residues.